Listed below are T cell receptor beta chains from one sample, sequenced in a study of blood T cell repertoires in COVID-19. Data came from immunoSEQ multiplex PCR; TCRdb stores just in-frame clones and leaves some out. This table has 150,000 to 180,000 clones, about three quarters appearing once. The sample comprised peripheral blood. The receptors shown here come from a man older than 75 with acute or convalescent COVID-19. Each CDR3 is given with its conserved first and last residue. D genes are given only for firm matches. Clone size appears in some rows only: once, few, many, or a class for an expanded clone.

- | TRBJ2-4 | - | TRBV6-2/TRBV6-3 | CASSYSSGDIQYF | TGTGCCAGCAGTTACTCGTCAGGGGACATTCAGTACTTC
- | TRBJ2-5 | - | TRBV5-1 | CASSLNGAGEETQYF | TGCGCCAGCAGCTTGAATGGGGCAGGGGAAGAGACCCAGTACTTC
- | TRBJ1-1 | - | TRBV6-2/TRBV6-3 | CASSLGWSTEAFF | TGTGCCAGCAGTCTTGGGTGGAGCACTGAAGCTTTCTTT
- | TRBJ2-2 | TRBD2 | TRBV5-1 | CASSLEGSGGPNTGELFF | TGCGCCAGCAGCTTGGAGGGCAGCGGGGGACCGAACACCGGGGAGCTGTTTTTT
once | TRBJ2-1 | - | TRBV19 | CASSIVRVSSYNEQFF | TGTGCCAGTAGTATAGTCCGGGTGAGCTCCTACAATGAGCAGTTCTTC
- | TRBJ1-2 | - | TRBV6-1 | CASSEFQGGYGYTF | TGTGCCAGCAGTGAATTTCAGGGCGGCTATGGCTACACCTTC
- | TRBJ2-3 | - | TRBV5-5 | CASSVGPDTQYF | TGTGCCAGCAGCGTGGGGCCAGATACGCAGTATTTT
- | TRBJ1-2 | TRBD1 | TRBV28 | CASSARTGDNYGYTF | TGTGCCAGCAGTGCTCGGACAGGGGATAACTATGGCTACACCTTC
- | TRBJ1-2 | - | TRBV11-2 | CASSTRLYGYTF | TGTGCCAGCAGCACGCGCCTATATGGCTACACCTTC
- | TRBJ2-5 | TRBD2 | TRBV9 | CASSSNLGGGIQETQYF | TGTGCCAGCAGTTCCAACCTGGGCGGGGGGATCCAAGAGACCCAGTACTTC
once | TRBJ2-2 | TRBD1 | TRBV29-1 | CSVPGQGGMRTGELFF | TGCAGCGTCCCGGGACAGGGGGGTATGCGCACCGGGGAGCTGTTTTTT
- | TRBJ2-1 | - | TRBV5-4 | CASSWGGLGMYNEQFF | TGTGCCAGCAGCTGGGGAGGTTTGGGAATGTACAATGAGCAGTTCTTC
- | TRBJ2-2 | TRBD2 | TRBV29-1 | CSVRAGGANTGELFF | TGCAGCGTCCGAGCGGGGGGCGCGAACACCGGGGAGCTGTTTTTT
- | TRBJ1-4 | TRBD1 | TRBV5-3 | CARSLGTGQCEKLFF | TGTGCCAGAAGCTTGGGGACAGGGCAGTGTGAAAAACTGTTTTTT
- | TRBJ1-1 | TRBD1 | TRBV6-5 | CASSTSGTGGEAFF | TGTGCCAGCAGTACATCCGGGACAGGGGGTGAAGCTTTCTTT
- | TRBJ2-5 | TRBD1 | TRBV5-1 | CASSKDRASWETQYF | TGCGCCAGCAGCAAAGACAGGGCCTCCTGGGAGACCCAGTACTTC
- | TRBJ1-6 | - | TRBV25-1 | CASSEYTQGTLHF | TGTGCCAGCAGTGAATATACACAGGGAACCCTCCACTTT
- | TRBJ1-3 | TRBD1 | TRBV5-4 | CASSLGQGAGNTIYF | TGTGCCAGCAGCTTGGGACAGGGGGCTGGAAACACCATATATTTT
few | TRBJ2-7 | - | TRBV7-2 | CASSPRADYEQYF | TGTGCCAGCAGTCCGAGGGCCGACTACGAGCAGTACTTC
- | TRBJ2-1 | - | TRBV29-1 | CSVVLFSYNEQFF | TGCAGCGTTGTTCTGTTCTCCTACAATGAGCAGTTCTTC
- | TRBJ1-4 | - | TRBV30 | CAWSRGSGRVPNEKLFF | TGTGCCTGGAGCCGAGGCTCAGGGAGGGTCCCTAATGAAAAACTGTTTTTT
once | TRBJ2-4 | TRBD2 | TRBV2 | CASSPVIAGGQNIQYF | TGTGCCAGCAGCCCTGTGATAGCGGGGGGCCAAAACATTCAGTACTTC
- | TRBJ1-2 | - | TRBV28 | CASRQGSYGYTF | TGTGCCAGCAGACAGGGTTCGTATGGCTACACCTTC
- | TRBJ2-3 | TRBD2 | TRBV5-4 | CASSLGYGGSPLDTQYF | TGTGCCAGCAGCTTGGGTTACGGGGGGTCCCCCTTGGATACGCAGTATTTT
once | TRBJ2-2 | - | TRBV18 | CASSPPARANTGELFF | TGTGCCAGCTCACCACCGGCCAGGGCGAACACCGGGGAGCTGTTTTTT
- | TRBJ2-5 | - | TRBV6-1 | CASSERTGPQGTQYF | TGTGCCAGCAGTGAGAGAACCGGGCCCCAGGGGACCCAGTACTTC
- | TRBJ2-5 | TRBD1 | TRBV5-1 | CASSISGQAQGTQYF | TGCGCCAGCAGCATATCAGGACAGGCTCAAGGGACCCAGTACTTC
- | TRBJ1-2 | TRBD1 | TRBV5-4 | CASSLGGTGAQGRKGYTF | TGTGCCAGCAGCTTAGGAGGGACAGGGGCCCAGGGCCGCAAAGGCTACACCTTC
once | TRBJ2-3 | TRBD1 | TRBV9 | CASTLAGQGATDTQYF | TGTGCCAGCACCCTAGCCGGGCAGGGGGCCACAGATACGCAGTATTTT
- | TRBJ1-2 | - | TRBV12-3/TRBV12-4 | CASRVTNRYTF | TGTGCCAGCAGGGTGACAAATCGCTACACCTTC
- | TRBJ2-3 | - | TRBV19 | CASSPQGQGTTYTQYF | TGTGCCAGTAGTCCTCAGGGTCAGGGGACCACGTATACGCAGTATTTT
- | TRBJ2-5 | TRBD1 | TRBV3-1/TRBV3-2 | CASSLGTVQETQYF | TGTGCCAGCAGCCTGGGGACAGTTCAAGAGACCCAGTACTTC
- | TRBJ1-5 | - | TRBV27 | CASSLRAGDGYSNQPQHF | TGTGCCAGCAGTTTACGAGCAGGGGACGGGTATAGCAATCAGCCCCAGCATTTT
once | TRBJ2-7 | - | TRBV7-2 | CASSLEWQGLFEQYF | TGTGCCAGCAGCTTAGAATGGCAGGGTCTGTTCGAGCAGTACTTC
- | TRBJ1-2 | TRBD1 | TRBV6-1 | CASSERQGANYGYTF | TGTGCCAGCAGTGAACGACAGGGGGCTAACTATGGCTACACCTTC
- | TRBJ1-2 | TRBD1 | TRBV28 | CASSSPGQGSYYGYTF | TGTGCCAGCAGTTCCCCGGGACAGGGGTCCTACTATGGCTACACCTTC
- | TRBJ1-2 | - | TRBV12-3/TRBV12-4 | CASTVGGAGGYTF | TGTGCCAGCACCGTGGGGGGGGCAGGAGGCTACACCTTC
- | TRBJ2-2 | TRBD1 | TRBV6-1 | CASSGPLQGAYTGELFF | TGTGCCAGCAGTGGGCCCCTACAGGGGGCTTACACCGGGGAGCTGTTTTTT
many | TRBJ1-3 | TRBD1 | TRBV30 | CAENRGQGNTIYF | TGTGCCGAAAACAGGGGGCAAGGAAACACCATATATTTT
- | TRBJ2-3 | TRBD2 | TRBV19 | CDRTGGGTDTQYF | TGTGACCGAACGGGGGGAGGCACAGATACGCAGTATTTT
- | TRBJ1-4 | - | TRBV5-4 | CASSLSGQGEKKLFF | TGTGCCAGCAGCTTGTCCGGTCAGGGCGAAAAAAAACTGTTTTTT
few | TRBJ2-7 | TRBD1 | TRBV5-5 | CASSLVDRGAYEQYF | TGTGCCAGCAGCTTGGTGGACAGGGGGGCCTACGAGCAGTACTTC